The rows below give T cell receptor beta chains drawn from one sample of a study of blood T cell repertoires in COVID-19. Some clones are missing from TCRdb's copy, which holds only in-frame ones; the method was immunoSEQ multiplex PCR. The sample has 20,000 to 25,000 clones; around 90% are singletons. Sequenced material: peripheral blood. The receptors here all came from a human donor with active COVID-19. The donor label of this sample is uncertain. CDR3s include the opening cysteine and the closing phenylalanine or tryptophan. Fields, in order: V gene, D gene, J gene, clone size, CDR3 DNA, CDR3 protein. D genes are given only for firm matches. Clone sizes are given selectively: once, few, many, or a class where the clone is expanded.

>TRBV27|.|TRBJ2-2|once
TGTGCCAGCAGTTCGAGACTTACCGGGGAGCTGTTTTTT
CASSSRLTGELFF
>TRBV18|TRBD2|TRBJ2-7|.
TGTGCCAGCTCACCCAGCGGGGCGGCCTACGAGCAGTACTTC
CASSPSGAAYEQYF
>TRBV27|TRBD1|TRBJ1-5|.
TGTGCCAGCAGTCCTCGTCCCGGGACAGGGAAAGGGGGCAATCAGCCCCAGCATTTT
CASSPRPGTGKGGNQPQHF
>TRBV6-5|.|TRBJ2-7|.
TGTGCCAGCAGTTACGGGGCGGGACTCGGCGAGCAGTACTTC
CASSYGAGLGEQYF
>TRBV7-3|TRBD2|TRBJ2-1|once
TGTGCCAGCAGCCCCCACGGCGGGGGGGACAATGAGCAGTTCTTC
CASSPHGGGDNEQFF
>TRBV12-5|TRBD2|TRBJ2-1|.
TGTGCTAGTGGTCGCACCCGCGTGAGCGGGAGTATTGCCTACAATGAGCAGTTCTTC
CASGRTRVSGSIAYNEQFF
>TRBV9|.|TRBJ1-3|.
TGTGCCAGCAGCACCCCAGGGGTTCTTGGAAACACCATATATTTT
CASSTPGVLGNTIYF
>TRBV19|TRBD1|TRBJ1-1|.
TGTGCCAGTAGTCCCAGGGGGCAGGAGAGCACTGAAGCTTTCTTT
CASSPRGQESTEAFF
>TRBV10-1|TRBD1|TRBJ2-7|.
TGCGCCAGCAGTCACCGGACAGGGGGCTACGAGCAGTACTTC
CASSHRTGGYEQYF
>TRBV2|.|TRBJ2-7|.
TGTGCCAGCAAGTCCGACAGGTCCTACGAGCAGTACTTC
CASKSDRSYEQYF
>TRBV11-3|.|TRBJ2-3|.
TGTGCCAGCAGCTTAGTCTTTGGGCGAACAGATACGCAGTATTTT
CASSLVFGRTDTQYF
>TRBV11-2|TRBD2|TRBJ2-5|.
TGTGCCAGCAGCCTGCAGCGGGAGGGCAGGGAGACCCAGTACTTC
CASSLQREGRETQYF
>TRBV11-3|TRBD1|TRBJ2-4|.
TGTGCCAGCAGCTCCAGGGGGCACGGAAACATTCAGTACTTC
CASSSRGHGNIQYF
>TRBV10-1|.|TRBJ2-7|.
TGCGCCAGCAGACCTACTAGTCCCCGTCCCCTATTTTACGAGCAGTACTTC
CASRPTSPRPLFYEQYF
>TRBV5-1|.|TRBJ1-4|.
TGCGCCAGCAGCTTGGGTTTTAGGACAGCTGATGAAAAACTGTTTTTT
CASSLGFRTADEKLFF
>TRBV24-1|TRBD2|TRBJ2-3|.
TGTGCCACCAGTGACCCCGCAACTAGCGGGATTGAAGATACGCAGTATTTT
CATSDPATSGIEDTQYF
>TRBV10-2|.|TRBJ1-5|large
TGCGCCAGCAGTGAGTCCGGACTCAATCAGCCCCAGCATTTT
CASSESGLNQPQHF
>TRBV13|.|TRBJ2-7|.
TGTGCCAGCAGCGAGGAGGGAGTGGACTACGAGCAGTACTTC
CASSEEGVDYEQYF
>TRBV6-2/TRBV6-3|TRBD2|TRBJ2-4|.
TGTGCCAGCAGTACGGGGGGGGACATTCAGTACTTC
CASSTGGDIQYF
>TRBV5-4|.|TRBJ2-7|.
TGTGCCAGCGGGGCTTTAACCCCGACGGGCGAGCAGTACTTC
CASGALTPTGEQYF
>TRBV27|.|TRBJ1-1|.
TGTGCCAGCAGGAGCCTCCATAGGGGAAACACTGAAGCTTTCTTT
CASRSLHRGNTEAFF
>TRBV28|TRBD1|TRBJ1-1|.
TGTGCCAGCAGTTTTTTCATGGGACAGGGAGTTTTTGAAGCTTTCTTT
CASSFFMGQGVFEAFF
>TRBV28|TRBD1|TRBJ1-2|.
TGTGCCAGCAGTCGCCAGGGGGCACCGCCCTCGAATGGCTACACCTTC
CASSRQGAPPSNGYTF
>TRBV28|.|TRBJ2-7|.
TGTGCCAGCAGTACCCACAGCGAGCAGTACTTC
CASSTHSEQYF
>TRBV6-5|.|TRBJ1-1|.
TGTGCCAGCACCACGGGGGATAACACTGAAGCTTTCTTT
CASTTGDNTEAFF
>TRBV6-6|.|TRBJ1-6|few
TGTGCCAGCAGTTACAGACAGCCTGATAATTCACCCCTCCACTTT
CASSYRQPDNSPLHF
>TRBV7-8|TRBD1|TRBJ1-2|once
TGTGCCAGCAGCCTAATCGGACAGGGGCCGAGGTATGGCTACACCTTC
CASSLIGQGPRYGYTF
>TRBV5-8|.|TRBJ2-1|once
TGTGCCAGCAGCATGGATGCGGGATACAATGAGCAGTTCTTC
CASSMDAGYNEQFF
>TRBV29-1|TRBD1|TRBJ2-5|.
TGCAGCGCCAGGGGGCTGGAGACCCAGTACTTC
CSARGLETQYF
>TRBV11-3|.|TRBJ2-3|few
TGTGCCAGCAGCCGACGGAGCGGAAGCACAGATACGCAGTATTTT
CASSRRSGSTDTQYF
>TRBV7-9|TRBD2|TRBJ2-3|.
TGTGCCAGCAGCCTGACTAGCGGGGGCCCGAGCACAGATACGCAGTATTTT
CASSLTSGGPSTDTQYF
>TRBV24-1|.|TRBJ2-2|.
TGTGCCACCAGTAGACATCCGAACACCGGGGAGCTGTTTTTT
CATSRHPNTGELFF
>TRBV7-9|TRBD2|TRBJ2-7|.
TGTGCCAGCAGTAAGGGACTAGCGGGAGGTGAAGAGCAGTACTTC
CASSKGLAGGEEQYF
>TRBV19|.|TRBJ2-1|.
TGTGCCAGTAGTATAACCCCCCCGGGCAATGAGCAGTTCTTC
CASSITPPGNEQFF
>TRBV7-8|TRBD1|TRBJ2-7|.
TGTGCCAGCACGAGTGACAGGGTCTCAGGCGAGCAGTACTTC
CASTSDRVSGEQYF
>TRBV30|.|TRBJ2-7|.
TGTGCCTGGAGTGTGGGGGCATTGTACGAGCAGTACTTC
CAWSVGALYEQYF
>TRBV27|.|TRBJ2-7|.
TGTGCCAGCAGTTTTTCGCTAGCCCACGAGCAGTACTTC
CASSFSLAHEQYF
>TRBV29-1|TRBD2|TRBJ2-1|.
TGCAGCGTTATCAATCCCGGCGGGACTAGCTCCTACAATGAGCAGTTCTTC
CSVINPGGTSSYNEQFF
>TRBV28|.|TRBJ1-4|.
TGTGCCAGCCGGGCAGGGCAAGAAAAACTGTTTTTT
CASRAGQEKLFF
>TRBV20-1|TRBD2|TRBJ2-3|.
TGCAGTGCTAGTGGGCTAGCGGGAGTGCGTGAAGATACGCAGTATTTT
CSASGLAGVREDTQYF
>TRBV24-1|TRBD1|TRBJ2-2|.
TGTGCCACCAGGACAGGGGGGAACACCGGGGAGCTGTTTTTT
CATRTGGNTGELFF
>TRBV7-2|TRBD2|TRBJ2-1|.
TGTGCCAGCAGCTTATGGGGGACTACCAGTGAGCAGTTCTTC
CASSLWGTTSEQFF